This T cell receptor (beta chain) appears in the sequencing data of a study of post-analysis software for immune sequencing data. Study-level background: Several disease courses (relapsing-remitting, secondary progressive and progressive-relapsing) of multiple sclerosis were included. Notes on the study in general: Samples from one preparation batch, clustered by F measure, grouped strongly together. People with multiple sclerosis had a significantly lower normalized Chao1 diversity than controls did.

Unique molecular identifiers were carried by the TCR beta cDNA libraries. Roughly 500,000 cDNA molecules were obtained per 1 to 10 million input T cells. A single record per CDR3 protein comes from TCRdb applying MiXCR to the PCR reads. The sample shows 600,000 to 700,000 distinct CDR3 sequences, roughly three fifths of them seen only once. On this clonotype: Antigen: not known. This clone may be a read error of a much larger clone one base away.

The sequencing sample was made of blood. The sequence was obtained from a girl aged 2 to 9 with multiple sclerosis.

The chain's CDR3 is CSARRQGLHYGYTF. The DNA for the CDR3 is TGCAGTGCTAGGAGACAGGGGCTGCACTATGGCTACACCTTC. V usage is TRBV20-1 and J usage is TRBJ1-2; 8 nucleotides agree with TRBD1. Germline CDR1 is DFQATT and CDR2 is SNEGSKA (reference sequence). This CDR3 spans 14 amino acids. Trimming cost V 3 bases and J 3 bases; bases outside gene matches: 6.